This passage covers 26 T cell receptor beta chains from one sample sequenced in a study of blood T cell repertoires in COVID-19. Method: immunoSEQ multiplex PCR; TCRdb's copy keeps in-frame clones and lacks some. The sample lists about 380,000 clones, around 85% occurring once. What was sequenced was peripheral blood. These receptors all stem from a woman younger than 35 with acute or convalescent COVID-19.

The rearrangement joins TRBV12-5 to TRBJ1-1, with TRBD1 matching 7 bases. The CDR3 covers 16 residues. The trim removed 1 base at V and 1 base at J, leaving 6 bases unmatched. Germline values: CDR1 LGHNT, CDR2 FRNRAP. The CDR3 coding sequence is TGTGCTAGTGGTTTGGACCTGGGACAGAAGAACACTGAAGCTTTCTTT. Encoded protein: CASGLDLGQKNTEAFF.

This clone was detected once. This chain connects TRBV7-8 to TRBJ2-2; D ambiguous. Trimming left V 1 base short and J 8 bases short, with 14 bases between. Germline V gene lookup returns CDR1 SGHVS and CDR2 FQNEAQ. The CDR3 is 15 residues long. The CDR3 DNA reads as TGTGCCAGCAGCTTAGAAGGCCCCGTCGGGGGGGAGCTGTTTTTT. It codes for CASSLEGPVGGELFF.

The sample holds many counts of this clone. The rearrangement joins TRBV9 to TRBJ2-7; tentatively, D is TRBD2 (5 bases). Looked up from germline, CDR1 is SGDLS and CDR2 is YYNGEE. The CDR3 extends over 12 amino acids. V was cut by 0 bases and J by 6 bases, with 7 bases left in between. The CDR3 is CASSVDGGEQYF. The DNA for the CDR3 is TGTGCCAGCAGCGTAGATGGAGGCGAGCAGTACTTC.

V is TRBV3-1 (or the pseudogene TRBV3-2) and J is TRBJ2-3, with TRBD2 identical over 11 bases. With 5 bases clipped from V and 1 base from J, the junction kept 5 bases outside the gene matches. This CDR3 region has 16 residues. The germline V gene encodes CDR1 LGHDT and CDR2 YNNKEL (reference sequence). The DNA for the CDR3 is TGTGCCAGCAGCAGCGGGACTAGCGGTGGCACAGATACGCAGTATTTT. Protein: CASSSGTSGGTDTQYF.

The genes are TRBV12-3 or TRBV12-4 and TRBJ1-4; possibly TRBD1 for D (5 bases). This CDR3 comprises 11 residues. The V and J ends lost 8 bases and 8 bases respectively, with 9 bases between them. DNA for the CDR3: TGTGCCAGCGGTAACAGGGAAAAACTGTTTTTT. Its protein product is CASGNREKLFF.

The chain couples TRBV15 to TRBJ2-1; 7 positions match TRBD2. CDR1 LNHNV and CDR2 YYDKDF come from the germline V gene (reference sequence). This CDR3 region has 18 residues. V was clipped by 0 bases and J by 2 bases; unmatched bases: 10. The CDR3 DNA reads TGTGCCACCAGCAGAGATGTAAGCGGGGTTACAACCTACAATGAGCAGTTCTTC. This gives the protein CATSRDVSGVTTYNEQFF.

The V and J genes are TRBV5-1 and TRBJ1-2; 9 bases match TRBD1. CDR1 is SGHRS, CDR2 YFSETQ, per germline. CDR3 length equals 15 residues. The ends lost 0 bases at V and 7 bases at J; junction bases unmatched: 7. The CDR3 sequence: CASSLDRQGVGGYTF. Here the CDR3 DNA reads TGCGCCAGCAGCTTGGACCGACAGGGGGTGGGTGGCTACACCTTC.

This clone is labeled medium-sized. The V and J genes are TRBV6-2 or TRBV6-3 and TRBJ1-2; D is perhaps TRBD1 (5 bases). Germline-derived CDR1 and CDR2 are MNHEY and SVGEGT. The CDR3 sequence is 13 residues long. V gave up 6 bases and J gave up 4 bases, with 12 bases separating them. The CDR3 is CASSPQGGYGYTF. Written as DNA, the CDR3 is TGTGCCAGCAGCCCCCAGGGTGGCTATGGCTACACCTTC.

The chain couples TRBV13 to TRBJ1-1; 11 bases match TRBD1. Germline V gene lookup returns CDR1 PRHDT and CDR2 FYEKMQ (reference sequence). The length of the CDR3 is 17 residues. Germline trimming cut 2 bases from V and 2 bases from J; bases unmatched to any gene: 7. CDR3 loop: CASSLSPDRGRNTEAFF. Here the CDR3 DNA reads TGTGCCAGCAGCTTAAGCCCGGACAGGGGGCGAAACACTGAAGCTTTCTTT.

CDR3 in DNA: TGTGCCAGCAGTCTCCCGGGGGGCGAGCAGTACTTC. Amino acid sequence: CASSLPGGEQYF. The rearrangement uses TRBV28 and TRBJ2-7; the match to TRBD2 covers 7 bases. CDR3 length: 12 residues. V dropped 5 bases and J dropped 6; count of bases not matched to a gene: 4. Looked up from germline, CDR1 is MDHEN and CDR2 is SYDVKM.

This clone is a singleton in its sample. The rearrangement uses TRBV13 and TRBJ2-1, with D possibly matching TRBD1 (5 bases). This CDR3 is built from 20 residues. Trimming removed 2 bases at V and 0 bases at J, with 23 bases between. Germline CDR1 and CDR2: PRHDT and FYEKMQ (reference sequence). In DNA form, the CDR3 reads TGTGCCAGCAGCTTAAACCCCTTCCGTGCAGGGCCAAGCTCCTACAATGAGCAGTTCTTC. This gives the protein CASSLNPFRAGPSSYNEQFF. Looking up the rest from reference TRBV13 and TRBJ2-1 gives the full variable domain: AAGVIQSPRHLIKEKRETATLKCYPIPRHDTVYWYQQGPGQDPQFLISFYEKMQSDKGSIPDRFSAQQFSDYHSELNMSSLELGDSALYFCASSLNPFRAGPSSYNEQFFGPGTRLTVL.

The rearrangement joins TRBV2 to TRBJ2-2; D not resolved. This CDR3 contains 13 residues. The germline V gene has CDR1 SNHLY and CDR2 FYNNEI. The ends were cut back, 6 bases at V and 6 bases at J, with 11 bases in the middle. The CDR3 sequence: CASSEARAGELFF. The DNA of the CDR3 is TGTGCCAGCAGCGAGGCTCGGGCCGGGGAGCTGTTTTTT.

J is TRBJ2-3 and V is TRBV3-1 (or the pseudogene TRBV3-2); no definite D call. CDR3 size: 11 residues. The ends were cut back, 3 bases at V and 6 bases at J, with 4 bases in the middle. Germline values: CDR1 LGHDT, CDR2 YNNKEL (reference sequence). Written as DNA, the CDR3 is TGTGCCAGCAGCCACTATGATACGCAGTATTTT. Amino acids: CASSHYDTQYF.

J is TRBJ1-2 and V is TRBV14; D unresolved. The germline gives CDR1 SGHDN, CDR2 FVKESK. The CDR3 has 14 residues. The V gene lost 0 bases and the J gene lost 8 bases, with 13 bases spanning the gap. CDR3: CASSQEIAGKGYTF. CDR3 DNA sequence: TGTGCCAGCAGCCAAGAGATTGCGGGGAAGGGCTACACCTTC.

The chain carries TRBV20-1 and TRBJ1-2; D unresolved. The length of the CDR3 is 15 residues. Trimming stripped 3 bases from V and 3 bases from J, with 17 bases between. CDR1 DFQATT and CDR2 SNEGSKA come from the germline V gene (reference sequence). The CDR3 coding sequence is TGCAGTGCTAGTTCCCACGTCGGGTGGGACTATGGCTACACCTTC. As protein: CSASSHVGWDYGYTF.

The V and J genes are TRBV19 and TRBJ1-5; a possible D gene is TRBD1 (5 bases). Germline values: CDR1 LNHDA, CDR2 SQIVND (reference sequence). The V gene lost 10 bases and the J gene lost 4 bases, with 11 bases spanning the gap. CDR3 size: 12 residues. The CDR3 protein is CATRRGNQPQHF. DNA for the CDR3: TGTGCCACCAGAAGGGGTAATCAGCCCCAGCATTTT.

This clone appeared a single time. CDR3 loop: CATSDYPGLEFSADTQYF. CDR3 coding DNA: TGTGCCACCAGTGATTACCCGGGACTAGAGTTCTCTGCAGATACGCAGTATTTT. The V call is TRBV24-1, the J call TRBJ2-3; 8 nucleotides agree with TRBD2. After removal of 2 bases from V and 4 bases from J, the junction contained 13 bases not matched to a gene. The CDR3 covers 18 residues. Per the germline V gene, CDR1 is KGHDR and CDR2 is SFDVKD.

This chain joins TRBV7-3 and TRBJ2-1, with 12 positions matching TRBD2. CDR1 and CDR2 from the germline V gene are SGHTA and FQGTGA. The CDR3 contains 17 residues. The ends lost 5 bases at V and 7 bases at J; junction bases unmatched: 12. This CDR3 reads CASSASLAGGRRNEQFF. The CDR3 region has the DNA TGTGCCAGCAGCGCCTCCCTAGCGGGGGGGCGGCGGAATGAGCAGTTCTTC.

The chain recombines TRBV7-9 with TRBJ1-5; unclear D gene. The CDR3 length is 14 residues. V was shortened by 4 bases and J by 5 bases, with 12 bases between the two germline ends. From germline, CDR1 is SEHNR and CDR2 FQNEAQ (reference sequence). The CDR3 DNA is TGTGCCAGCAGCTCGAGCGGGAGGGATCAGCCCCAGCATTTT. As protein: CASSSSGRDQPQHF.

The CDR3: CSVEDRRQGYNEQFF. The DNA for the CDR3 is TGCAGCGTTGAAGATCGCCGACAGGGCTACAATGAGCAGTTCTTC. J is TRBJ2-1 and V is TRBV29-1; 7 bases are a match to TRBD1. The junction had 5 bases not matched to a gene; V was cut back by 0 bases and J by 3 bases. This CDR3 has 15 residues. In germline, CDR1 is SQVTM, CDR2 ANQGSEA.

This chain links TRBV5-1 with TRBJ2-7; 7 nucleotides align to TRBD1. This CDR3 has 14 residues. V shed 6 bases and J 0 bases; nucleotides not matched to a gene: 6. In germline, CDR1 is SGHRS, CDR2 YFSETQ. The CDR3 bases are TGCGCCAGCAACAGGGGTCCTACCTCCTACGAGCAGTACTTC. Amino acids: CASNRGPTSYEQYF.

The J gene is TRBJ1-1, the V gene TRBV6-5; D is unclear. The CDR3 is 13 amino acids. Between the trimmed V and J ends, which lost 6 bases and 1 base, there was a span of 9 bases. Germline-derived CDR1 and CDR2 are MNHEY and SVGAGI. CDR3 sequence (DNA): TGTGCCAGCAGCACCCACGGGAACACTGAAGCTTTCTTT. This sequence encodes CASSTHGNTEAFF.

This sequence joins TRBV9 and TRBJ2-1; no firm D call. CDR1 and CDR2 (germline): SGDLS, YYNGEE. The germline V and J ends were trimmed by 2 bases and 4 bases, with 10 bases remaining between them. The CDR3 length is 14 residues. The chain's CDR3 is CASSVWAAYNEQFF. The CDR3 DNA reads TGTGCCAGCAGCGTGTGGGCAGCTTACAATGAGCAGTTCTTC.

This clone was seen a single time. The genes are TRBV3-1 (or the pseudogene TRBV3-2) and TRBJ1-2; TRBD1 is a possible D gene (6 bases). CDR3 length: 16 amino acids. The germline gives CDR1 LGHDT, CDR2 YNNKEL (reference sequence). The V end lost 1 base, the J end lost 0 bases, and 12 bases lay between the germline ends. The CDR3 nucleotides read TGTGCCAGCAGCCAAGGTTACAGGGAAACTAACTATGGCTACACCTTC. Protein product: CASSQGYRETNYGYTF.

The chain has TRBV3-1 (or the pseudogene TRBV3-2) and TRBJ1-2; D is unresolved. The V gene's germline CDR1 is LGHDT and CDR2 YNNKEL (reference sequence). The V end was cut by 1 base, the J end by 2 bases, with 5 bases between. The CDR3 is 13 amino acids. The CDR3 sequence is CASSQARNYGYTF. The CDR3 DNA sequence: TGTGCCAGCAGCCAAGCCAGAAACTATGGCTACACCTTC.

This clone appeared once. The DNA for the CDR3 is TGTGCCAGCAGCGTAGGGCAGGGGGCAAGCTCACCCCTCCACTTT. As protein: CASSVGQGASSPLHF. The chain couples TRBV9 to TRBJ1-6; 8 bases match TRBD1. The CDR3 is 15 amino acids. Germline CDR1 SGDLS, CDR2 YYNGEE. Unmatched junction bases numbered 6, after V lost 0 bases and J lost 10 bases.